This entry is about one TCR beta chain. This clonotype was detected ten times or more. The clone's antigen remains unknown. No much larger clone is present one base from it, and per-base qualities are unavailable. This entry comes from a study of response to subunit inactivated influenza vaccine (dated by TCRdb to 2016 to 2018). The study in broad terms: Deep quantitative T cell receptor repertoire profiling was used in the study to track responses to a trivalent subunit inactivated influenza vaccine. General conclusions and limits of the study: It was suggested by the authors that each seasonal influenza vaccination may recruit only a limited number of new T cells.

The CDR3 sequence holds 13 residues, the cysteine and phenylalanine included. Only the CDR3 DNA stays, 39 bases, in frame from base 1. CDR1 and CDR2 were assigned from the germline V gene (reference sequence) as DFQATT and SNEGSKA. Cut back by 6 bases and 7 bases, the V and J ends lie 13 bases apart. The library was obtained by RT-PCR. Sequencer: Illumina HiSeq 2500. TCRdb redid the processing of the public reads, applying fastp at Q25 and MiXCR, and retained in-frame beta chains. Rows are combined by CDR3 protein, so each entry shows the most common genes and DNA. The sample has around 520,000 distinct CDR3 sequences on record, roughly 12% of them singletons. Of the sample, about a tenth is held by the ten largest clones.

The chain is encoded by TRBV20-1 joined to TRBJ1-6, with the D gene call left open. The sequence was collected from a man aged 45-65 years who received an inactivated influenza vaccine. Donor details come from another sample of the same person, matched by shared clones. Sequences were derived from PBMCs from blood, sampled on the day of vaccination. The CDR3: CSAMDGENSPLHF. The bases are TGCAGTGCCATGGACGGAGAGAATTCACCCCTCCACTTT.